This is a list of T cell receptor beta chains from one sample in a study of identical twins. TCRdb fed the 5' RACE reads into MiXCR, producing one record per CDR3 protein. The data contain some 690,000 distinct CDR3 sequences, about 20% of them seen just once; the ten biggest clones take up 4.3%. Another study also made use of these data, one on T cells expressing NK-cell markers.

Sequenced material: PBMCs. The receptors here all came from a woman in her late teens or twenties in good health. The CDR3 runs from the conserved cysteine through the conserved F or W. A D gene is named only where the DNA matches it firmly. Size values are once, few and many counts, or a class for expanded clones, and some rows have none.

j_call clone_size d_call v_call cdr3_aa cdr3_nt
TRBJ1-1 - - TRBV12-3/TRBV12-4 CASRQRNTEAFF TGTGCCAGCAGACAGAGGAACACTGAAGCTTTCTTT
TRBJ2-1 - TRBD1 TRBV7-9 CASSATGGHEQFF TGTGCCAGCAGCGCGACAGGGGGGCATGAGCAGTTCTTC
TRBJ2-7 many TRBD2 TRBV7-2 CASSLEASGGYEQYF TGTGCCAGCAGCTTAGAGGCTAGCGGGGGTTACGAGCAGTACTTC
TRBJ2-7 few TRBD2 TRBV6-2/TRBV6-3 CASRPSGSNQGEQYF TGTGCCAGCAGACCTAGCGGGAGTAACCAAGGCGAGCAGTACTTC
TRBJ2-1 - - TRBV5-1 CASSLEAGKVEQFF TGCGCCAGCAGCTTGGAGGCGGGAAAGGTTGAGCAGTTCTTC
TRBJ1-1 - TRBD1 TRBV5-6 CASSTTGAPNTEAFF TGTGCCAGCAGCACGACAGGGGCCCCGAACACTGAAGCTTTCTTT
TRBJ2-7 few - TRBV5-1 CASAGGAYEQYF TGCGCCAGCGCCGGAGGCGCCTACGAGCAGTACTTC
TRBJ2-1 once TRBD2 TRBV5-4 CASSSARRGLAGGGNEQFF TGTGCCAGCAGCTCCGCCAGACGGGGACTAGCGGGAGGGGGAAATGAGCAGTTCTTC
TRBJ2-4 few TRBD1 TRBV3-1 CASSPRRDRGHLAKNIQYF TGTGCCAGCAGCCCCCGCAGAGACAGGGGGCATCTAGCCAAAAACATTCAGTACTTC
TRBJ2-1 few - TRBV7-9 CASSSGVGSSSYNEQFF TGTGCCAGCAGCTCCGGTGTGGGAAGCAGCTCCTACAATGAGCAGTTCTTC
TRBJ1-4 - - TRBV7-6 CASSLAPGLEKLFF TGTGCCAGCAGCTTAGCGCCCGGGCTTGAAAAACTGTTTTTT
TRBJ2-3 - - TRBV10-3 CAISYLGTDTQYF TGTGCCATCAGTTACCTCGGAACAGATACGCAGTATTTT
TRBJ2-1 few - TRBV20-1 CSAREQQVEQFF TGCAGTGCTAGAGAGCAACAGGTCGAGCAGTTCTTC
TRBJ2-1 - TRBD2 TRBV9 CASSVVGTSKRNEQFF TGTGCCAGCAGCGTGGTTGGGACTAGCAAGAGGAATGAGCAGTTCTTC
TRBJ2-1 - TRBD2 TRBV3-1 CASSQRGGNNEQFF TGTGCCAGCAGCCAGCGGGGGGGGAACAATGAGCAGTTCTTC
TRBJ2-5 - - TRBV7-8 CASSTIGRDRETQYF TGTGCCAGCAGCACGATCGGCAGAGATCGGGAGACCCAGTACTTC
TRBJ2-1 - TRBD2 TRBV12-3/TRBV12-4 CASSFNPAGGREQFF TGTGCCAGCAGTTTTAATCCAGCGGGGGGTCGGGAGCAGTTCTTC
TRBJ1-1 - - TRBV9 CASSVDATSYRAAFF TGTGCCAGCAGCGTAGACGCGACATCCTACAGGGCAGCTTTCTTT
TRBJ2-2 - - TRBV3-1 CASSQAGITGELFF TGTGCCAGCAGCCAAGCCGGGATAACCGGGGAGCTGTTTTTT
TRBJ2-1 few TRBD1 TRBV12-3/TRBV12-4 CASYLMTGGNEQFF TGTGCCAGCTATCTTATGACAGGGGGAAATGAGCAGTTCTTC
TRBJ1-5 few - TRBV20-1 CSAIRDPNQPQHF TGCAGTGCTATCCGGGACCCCAATCAGCCCCAGCATTTT
TRBJ1-1 - - TRBV24-1 CATSDWAAGSTEAFF TGTGCCACCAGTGATTGGGCCGCAGGGTCCACTGAAGCTTTCTTT
TRBJ1-2 many - TRBV3-1 CASSQQRNYGYTF TGTGCCAGCAGCCAACAACGGAACTATGGCTACACCTTC
TRBJ2-7 few - TRBV12-3/TRBV12-4 CASSPDAAYEQYF TGTGCCAGCAGCCCTGATGCTGCCTACGAGCAGTACTTC
TRBJ2-7 many TRBD2 TRBV3-1 CASSQGTSGTYEQYF TGTGCCAGCAGCCAAGGCACTAGCGGGACCTACGAGCAGTACTTC
TRBJ2-1 many TRBD2 TRBV20-1 CSASRLARYNNEQFF TGCAGTGCTTCCAGACTAGCGCGCTACAACAATGAGCAGTTCTTC
TRBJ1-1 few - TRBV20-1 CSVDTNTEAFF TGCAGTGTGGACACGAACACTGAAGCTTTCTTT
TRBJ2-1 few TRBD2 TRBV20-1 CSARDVGSGEVVRQFF TGCAGTGCTAGAGATGTCGGCAGCGGGGAAGTGGTACGGCAGTTCTTC
TRBJ2-3 - TRBD2 TRBV6-2/TRBV6-3 CASRGLADTDTQYF TGTGCCAGCAGGGGACTAGCGGACACAGATACGCAGTATTTT
TRBJ2-1 many - TRBV4-1 CASSHDVRGGLYNEQFF TGCGCCAGCAGCCACGACGTTAGGGGGGGACTATACAATGAGCAGTTCTTC
TRBJ2-1 few - TRBV12-3/TRBV12-4 CASSSTRDLKANEQFF TGTGCCAGCAGTTCCACCCGGGATCTAAAGGCAAATGAGCAGTTCTTC
TRBJ1-2 - - TRBV7-2 CASSLGRNNYGYTF TGTGCCAGCAGCTTAGGCAGGAACAACTATGGCTACACCTTC
TRBJ2-5 many - TRBV29-1 CSGLEKQSQETQYF TGCAGCGGACTAGAGAAACAGAGCCAAGAGACCCAGTACTTC
TRBJ2-7 - - TRBV7-6 CASSTGSTYEQYF TGTGCCAGCAGCACCGGGAGCACCTACGAGCAGTACTTC
TRBJ2-7 many TRBD2 TRBV10-3 CAIRSGGDSYEQYF TGTGCCATCCGTAGTGGGGGGGACTCCTACGAGCAGTACTTC
TRBJ2-5 few - TRBV20-1 CSGGTPQETQYF TGCAGTGGGGGGACTCCCCAAGAGACCCAGTACTTC
TRBJ2-3 many - TRBV20-1 CSARRAGSTDTQYF TGCAGTGCTAGGAGGGCGGGGAGCACAGATACGCAGTATTTT
TRBJ1-5 many - TRBV12-3/TRBV12-4 CASSLVGSEPQHF TGTGCCAGCAGTTTAGTAGGGTCAGAGCCCCAGCATTTT
TRBJ2-1 many - TRBV10-2 CASSVTAGFVNEQFF TGCGCCAGCAGTGTTACCGCCGGCTTTGTCAATGAGCAGTTCTTC
TRBJ2-2 - - TRBV11-2 CASSDTRQATGELFF TGTGCCAGCAGCGACACAAGACAGGCGACCGGGGAGCTGTTTTTT
TRBJ2-4 many TRBD2 TRBV7-2 CASTPFSGGANIQYF TGTGCCAGCACCCCCTTCTCGGGGGGGGCAAACATTCAGTACTTC
TRBJ1-1 few - TRBV7-3 CASSLDPFNTEAFF TGTGCCAGCAGCTTAGATCCATTTAACACTGAAGCTTTCTTT
TRBJ2-5 many - TRBV29-1 CSVVLPETQYF TGCAGCGTTGTCCTGCCCGAGACCCAGTACTTC
TRBJ2-2 - - TRBV13 CASSPPPGELFF TGTGCCAGCAGCCCCCCACCCGGGGAGCTGTTTTTT
TRBJ2-1 few - TRBV5-6 CASSATRRRSYNEQFF TGTGCCAGCAGCGCGACCCGGAGACGCTCCTACAATGAGCAGTTCTTC
TRBJ2-2 few TRBD1 TRBV9 CASSGTGTGDLLGELFF TGTGCCAGCAGCGGGACCGGGACAGGGGATTTACTCGGGGAGCTGTTTTTT
TRBJ1-2 - TRBD1 TRBV6-2/TRBV6-3 CASSYLGQGNYGYTF TGTGCCAGCAGTTACCTCGGACAGGGGAACTATGGCTACACCTTC
TRBJ2-3 few - TRBV6-2/TRBV6-3 CASSSTGTRADTQYF TGTGCCAGCAGTTCTACCGGGACGAGGGCAGATACGCAGTATTTT
TRBJ1-1 few - TRBV12-5 CASGLVIGQKYTEAFF TGTGCTAGTGGTTTGGTAATAGGACAGAAGTACACTGAAGCTTTCTTT
TRBJ2-5 - - TRBV20-1 CSAMSAQETLETQYF TGCAGTGCGATGAGTGCACAGGAGACCCTTGAGACCCAGTACTTC
TRBJ2-1 - TRBD2 TRBV20-1 CSARKERGPSYNEQFF TGCAGTGCTAGAAAAGAGCGGGGGCCTTCCTACAATGAGCAGTTCTTC
TRBJ2-7 - - TRBV7-2 CASSSQPVSEQYF TGTGCCAGCAGCTCCCAGCCCGTTAGCGAGCAGTACTTC
TRBJ2-7 once - TRBV20-1 CSSGQAPDEQYF TGCAGCTCTGGCCAGGCGCCGGACGAGCAGTACTTC